The clone carrying this T cell receptor beta chain was found a few times. The template for TCR beta VDJ and CDR3 sequence profiling was genomic DNA. TCRdb passed the reads through MiXCR, listing each CDR3 protein once. The sample contains around 200,000 distinct CDR3 sequences, over 55% of which appear only once. The data are from a study of CD8+CD57+ T cells in acquired aplastic anemia. V lost 4 bases to trimming and J lost 2 bases, with 15 bases between them. Germline CDR1 is SGHDT and CDR2 is YYEEEE. The CDR3 spans 15 residues. In patients chosen for sequencing, flow cytometry had shown CD8+CD57+ cell expansion.

What was sequenced was sorted CD4+, CD8+, or CD8+CD57+ T cells (not recorded which) from PBMCs. V gene TRBV5-6 combines with J gene TRBJ2-5; TRBD2 might be the D (5 bases). This clonotype was obtained from a human donor with aplastic anemia. As DNA, the CDR3 is TGTGCCAGCAGCCTTGTATCAGCGGAGCAAGAGACCCAGTACTTC. Translating gives CASSLVSAEQETQYF.